This is a list of T cell receptor beta chains from one sample in a study of blood T cell repertoires in COVID-19. Produced via immunoSEQ multiplex PCR; TCRdb's table is partial and in-frame only. The data contain approximately 90,000 clones, 70% to 90% of them singletons. What was sequenced was peripheral blood. The source is a human donor in a cohort sampled during active COVID-19. Both conserved end residues are part of each CDR3. Each record gives: clone size, D gene, CDR3 length, V gene, J gene, CDR3 protein, CDR3 DNA. A D gene is named only where the DNA matches it firmly. Clone size is not always given. Where it is, it says once, few, many or a class for expanded clones.

>-|TRBD2|13|TRBV19|TRBJ2-5
CASSGTSGETQYF
TGTGCCAGTAGCGGGACTAGCGGAGAGACCCAGTACTTC
>-|TRBD1|17|TRBV6-2/TRBV6-3|TRBJ2-4
CASSSPGTGLAKNIQYF
TGTGCCAGCAGTAGCCCCGGGACAGGGTTAGCCAAAAACATTCAGTACTTC
>-|TRBD2|14|TRBV10-3|TRBJ2-3
CAITEGGGTDTQYF
TGTGCCATCACCGAGGGAGGGGGCACAGATACGCAGTATTTT
>-|TRBD1|16|TRBV5-4|TRBJ1-1
CASSPGQGRMYTEAFF
TGTGCCAGCAGCCCGGGACAGGGGCGGATGTACACTGAAGCTTTCTTT
>few|TRBD2|15|TRBV28|TRBJ2-7
CASSPTGLARHEQYF
TGTGCCAGCAGTCCTACGGGACTAGCGCGCCACGAGCAGTACTTC
>-|-|14|TRBV7-9|TRBJ2-1
CASSVPVGPNEQFF
TGTGCCAGCAGCGTACCGGTGGGGCCCAATGAGCAGTTCTTC
>once|TRBD2|16|TRBV5-6|TRBJ2-2
CASSFYLGGKAGELFF
TGTGCCAGCAGCTTCTACCTCGGGGGGAAAGCCGGGGAGCTGTTTTTT
>-|TRBD1|13|TRBV9|TRBJ1-1
CASSVTGGIEAFF
TGTGCCAGCAGCGTGACAGGGGGCATTGAAGCTTTCTTT
>-|-|17|TRBV7-2|TRBJ1-2
CASSLGMTRRNFYGYTF
TGTGCCAGCAGCTTAGGGATGACCAGGCGCAACTTCTATGGCTACACCTTC
>once|TRBD2|21|TRBV7-3|TRBJ2-1
CASSLKPRLAGVSSSYNEQFF
TGTGCCAGCAGCTTAAAGCCCCGACTAGCGGGAGTCTCTTCCTCCTACAATGAGCAGTTCTTC
>-|-|15|TRBV7-9|TRBJ2-1
CASSLSTVSYNEQFF
TGTGCCAGCAGCTTAAGTACTGTTAGCTACAATGAGCAGTTCTTC
>-|-|13|TRBV19|TRBJ2-4
CAEGSEAKNIQYF
TGTGCCGAAGGATCGGAGGCCAAAAACATTCAGTACTTC
>few|-|11|TRBV7-9|TRBJ2-1
CASSSGQEQFF
TGTGCCAGCAGCTCCGGACAGGAGCAGTTCTTC
>-|TRBD1|14|TRBV6-2/TRBV6-3|TRBJ1-2
CASSYRGQLYGYTF
TGTGCCAGCAGTTACAGGGGACAGCTCTATGGCTACACCTTC
>-|-|15|TRBV4-1|TRBJ1-1
CASSPHGTSNAEAFF
TGCGCCAGCAGTCCGCATGGGACATCTAACGCTGAAGCTTTCTTT
>-|-|15|TRBV6-2/TRBV6-3|TRBJ2-1
CASSLILEGPGEQFF
TGTGCCAGCAGTCTTATACTGGAGGGCCCGGGTGAGCAGTTCTTC
>-|TRBD2|15|TRBV24-1|TRBJ2-7
CATSDFKSGTYEQYF
TGTGCCACCAGTGATTTTAAGAGCGGGACCTACGAGCAGTACTTC
>-|TRBD1|19|TRBV24-1|TRBJ2-6
CATSDRSGQGTSGANVLTF
TGTGCCACCAGTGACAGGTCGGGACAGGGGACCTCTGGGGCCAACGTCCTGACTTTC
>-|TRBD2|15|TRBV23-1|TRBJ2-7
CASGTSGSCWDEQYF
TGCGCCAGCGGGACTAGCGGGAGTTGTTGGGACGAGCAGTACTTC
>-|TRBD2|15|TRBV6-1|TRBJ2-1
CASSEEVAGPGGQFF
TGTGCCAGCAGTGAAGAGGTAGCGGGTCCGGGGGGGCAGTTCTTC
>-|TRBD1|15|TRBV6-5|TRBJ1-2
CASREDRDVMNGYTF
TGTGCCAGCAGGGAGGACAGGGACGTAATGAATGGCTACACCTTC
>-|TRBD1|13|TRBV5-1|TRBJ1-2
CASRMQGADGYTF
TGCGCCAGCAGGATGCAGGGGGCGGATGGCTACACCTTC
>-|-|13|TRBV18|TRBJ1-2
CASSEYGRDGYTF
TGTGCCAGCTCAGAGTATGGCAGGGATGGCTACACCTTC
>-|-|15|TRBV9|TRBJ1-3
CASSPSVVSGNTIYF
TGTGCCAGCAGTCCTTCCGTCGTCTCCGGAAACACCATATATTTT